This TCR beta chain was identified in a study of CD8+ T cells in alopecia areata. RNA was extracted and reverse transcribed into cDNA as the sequencing template. TCRdb's table, derived via immunoSEQ multiplex PCR, lists solely in-frame clones and lacks some. The sample has some 110,000 clones; roughly 60% are singletons. Only a few counts were recorded for this clone. The CDR3 has 12 amino acids. Trimming shortened V by 1 base and J by 5 bases, and 6 bases separated the two germline ends. CDR1 is SEHNR and CDR2 is FQNEAQ in the germline V gene (reference sequence). Noted treatment: oral pan-JAK inhibitor, 5-10 mg twice daily.

This chain joins TRBV7-9 and TRBJ2-7; no firm D call. The sample consisted of CD8+ T cells sorted from blood, taken at week 4, from a patient treated with tofacitinib. The TCR was taken from a human donor with alopecia areata. The CDR3: CASSLGVNEQYF. CDR3 in DNA: TGTGCCAGCAGCTTAGGGGTAAACGAGCAGTACTTC.